This TCR beta chain came from a study of shared clonotypes between healthy human individuals. Study-level results: Generally, naive subsets (rather than memory subsets) showed larger estimated richness. Roughly 4.6% of naive CD4 clonotypes were common to a few donors.

Worth noting for this clone: Antigen specificity is unknown.

TCRdb's copy holds only in-frame clones and misses some; the assay was immunoSEQ multiplex PCR. The table lists approximately 500,000 clones, 90% to 96% of them singletons. This CDR3 has 14 residues. Germline V CDR1 and CDR2: GTSNPN, SVGIG (reference sequence). The ends lost 3 bases at V and 6 bases at J; junction bases unmatched: 5. The chain has TRBV30 and TRBJ1-6; 7 bases align to TRBD1. The clonotype comes from a woman aged 25 to 39 in good health. The sequencing input was naive CD4+ T cells sorted from blood. Subset reported: CD45RA+ positively selected. In DNA form, the CDR3 reads TGTGCCTGGAGACCGGGACAGTCTAATTCACCCCTCCACTTT. It translates to CAWRPGQSNSPLHF.